The sequence of this TCR beta chain was determined in a study of T cells in Graves' hyperthyroidism and ophthalmopathy. There were TCR beta CDR3 regions amplified from RNA transcripts. First-round RT-PCR with HTBI primers amplified the TCR CDR3 region. A single record per CDR3 protein comes from TCRdb applying MiXCR to the multiplex PCR reads. The table includes around 620,000 distinct CDR3 sequences, approximately 44% detected once. Per the germline V gene, CDR1 is SGHTA and CDR2 is FQGNSA. V shed 5 bases, J shed 2 bases, and the junction held 6 bases outside the gene matches. The CDR3 loop spans 14 amino acids.

The sequence was obtained from an adult woman with Graves' disease, either hyperthyroidism or ophthalmopathy (not recorded which). The V call is TRBV7-2, the J call TRBJ2-7; the match to TRBD2 covers 7 bases. Source material: peripheral blood or thyroid tissue (not recorded which). The CDR3 spells CASSPAGDTYEQYF. Here the CDR3 DNA reads TGTGCCAGCAGCCCCGCGGGAGACACCTACGAGCAGTACTTC.